A single sample is the source of the 6 T cell receptor beta chains below, sequenced in a study of OX40 agonist ivuxolimab in advanced cancers. Only in-frame clones appear in the TCRdb table, and some are missing; sequencing was by immunoSEQ multiplex PCR. The data contain roughly 35,000 clones, more than 85% of them seen just once; the ten biggest clones take up approximately 2.4%. Sequences were derived from CD4+ or CD8+ T cells sorted from blood, sampled in a trial of the OX40 agonist ivuxolimab. Every receptor here comes from an adult with an advanced solid tumor such as melanoma, head and neck, liver or kidney cancer.

Concerning this clone: Other DNA sequences in the same sample also yield this CDR3. The chain carries TRBV9 and TRBJ1-3; no reliable D call. The CDR3 covers 14 residues. V was clipped by 0 bases and J by 4 bases, with 8 bases between them. From germline, CDR1 is SGDLS and CDR2 YYNGEE. The CDR3 here is CASSVDSSGNTIYF. CDR3 bases: TGTGCCAGCAGCGTAGATTCGAGCGGAAACACCATATATTTT.

The CDR3 reads CASSVEGQILPGGYTF. DNA for the CDR3: TGTGCCAGCAGCGTAGAGGGACAGATTCTCCCAGGAGGCTACACCTTC. The rearrangement joins TRBV9 to TRBJ1-2, with 7 bases aligning to TRBD1. This CDR3 is built from 16 residues. Trimming removed 0 bases from V and 8 bases from J; junction bases left unmatched: 13. Germline V gene sequence: CDR1 SGDLS, CDR2 YYNGEE.

The rearrangement joins TRBV5-1 to TRBJ2-5; TRBD1 aligns across 10 bases. Per germline, CDR1 SGHRS and CDR2 YFSETQ. Trimming removed 0 bases from V and 4 bases from J; junction bases left unmatched: 6. The CDR3 covers 16 residues. The CDR3 loop reads CASSLAPRDRGETQYF. The CDR3 DNA sequence: TGCGCCAGCAGCTTGGCCCCCCGGGACAGGGGAGAGACCCAGTACTTC.

The rearrangement uses TRBV27 and TRBJ1-5; 8 bases agree with TRBD1. Germline V gene lookup returns CDR1 MNHEY and CDR2 SMNVEV (reference sequence). Trimming at V came to 6 bases and at J to 4 bases, leaving 14 bases not matched to a gene. The CDR3 totals 17 residues. The CDR3: CASRALGQGVGNQPQHF. The DNA of the CDR3 is TGTGCCAGCAGAGCCCTAGGACAGGGCGTAGGAAATCAGCCCCAGCATTTT.

The rearrangement uses TRBV9 and TRBJ1-2; D is unresolved. CDR1 and CDR2 from the germline V gene are SGDLS and YYNGEE. The CDR3 is 14 amino acids. Trimming removed 0 bases at V and 4 bases at J, with 10 bases between. Here the CDR3 DNA reads TGTGCCAGCAGCGTAGGCTGGGTGTCCTATGGCTACACCTTC. It translates to CASSVGWVSYGYTF.

This rearrangement joins TRBV4-1 to TRBJ1-6; 7 nucleotides match TRBD1. CDR1 and CDR2 from the germline V gene are MGHRA and YSYEKL. Losses at the gene ends were 1 base for V and 9 bases for J; bases not matched to a gene: 6. The CDR3 consists of 15 residues. CDR3 coding DNA: TGCGCCAGCAGCCAAGGACAGGGATGGGGTTCACCCCTCCACTTT. The encoded protein is CASSQGQGWGSPLHF.